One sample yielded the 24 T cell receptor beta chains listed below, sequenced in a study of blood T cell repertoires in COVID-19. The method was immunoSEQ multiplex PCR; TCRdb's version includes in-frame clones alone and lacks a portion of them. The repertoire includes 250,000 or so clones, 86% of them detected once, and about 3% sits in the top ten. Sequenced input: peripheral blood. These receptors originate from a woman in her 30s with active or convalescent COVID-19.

The CDR3 is CASALARGTSYEQYF. The CDR3 DNA reads as TGTGCTAGTGCCCTGGCCAGGGGAACAAGCTACGAGCAGTACTTC. This chain uses TRBV12-5 with TRBJ2-7; D perhaps matches TRBD1 (6 bases). Germline assignment: CDR1 LGHNT and CDR2 FRNRAP. The CDR3 consists of 15 residues. The ends were cut back, 7 bases at V and 3 bases at J, with 19 bases in the middle.

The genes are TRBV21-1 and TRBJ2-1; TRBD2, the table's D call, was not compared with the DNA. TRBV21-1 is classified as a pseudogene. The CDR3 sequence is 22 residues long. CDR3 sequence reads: CASSKCVGAPGTSGGAYNEQFF. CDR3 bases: TGTGCCAGCAGCAAATGTGTGGGGGCTCCCGGGACTAGCGGGGGGGCCTACAATGAGCAGTTCTTC.

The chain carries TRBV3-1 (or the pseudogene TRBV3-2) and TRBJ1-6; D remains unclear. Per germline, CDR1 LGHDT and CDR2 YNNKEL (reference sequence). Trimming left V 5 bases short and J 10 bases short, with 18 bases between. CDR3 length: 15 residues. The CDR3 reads CASSSKPGSQSPLHF. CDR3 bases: TGTGCCAGCAGCTCCAAACCGGGTAGTCAGTCACCCCTCCACTTT.

The CDR3 here is CASKGQQNTEAFF. In DNA form, the CDR3 reads TGCGCCAGCAAGGGACAGCAGAACACTGAAGCTTTCTTT. The rearrangement links TRBV5-1 to TRBJ1-1, with TRBD1 matching over 7 bases. The CDR3 sequence is 13 residues long. The V gene end was trimmed by 6 bases and the J gene end by 1 base; junction bases not matched to a gene: 3. Germline CDR1 is SGHRS and CDR2 is YFSETQ.

The CDR3 DNA follows: TGTGCCAGCAGTGGACAGGCCTCCTATAGCAATCAGCCCCAGCATTTT. It specifies CASSGQASYSNQPQHF. This chain connects TRBV6-1 to TRBJ1-5; TRBD1 is a possible D gene (6 bases). With 4 bases removed from V and 0 bases from J, the gap between germline ends came to 13 bases. Germline lookup yields CDR1 MNHNS and CDR2 SASEGT. The CDR3 extends over 16 amino acids.

The CDR3 coding sequence is TGTGCCAGCAGCCTTCCGAAGGGACTAGCGAGGGATGAGCAGTTCTTC. Translation: CASSLPKGLARDEQFF. The V gene is TRBV14, the J gene TRBJ2-1; TRBD2 matches at 10 bases. The germline gives CDR1 SGHDN, CDR2 FVKESK. Trimming at V came to 4 bases and at J to 8 bases, leaving 11 bases not matched to a gene. The CDR3 has 16 amino acids.

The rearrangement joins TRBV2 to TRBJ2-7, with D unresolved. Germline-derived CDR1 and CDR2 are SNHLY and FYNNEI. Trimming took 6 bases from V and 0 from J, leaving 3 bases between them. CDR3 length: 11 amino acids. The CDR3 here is CASRASYEQYF. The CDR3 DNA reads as TGTGCCAGCAGAGCCTCCTACGAGCAGTACTTC.

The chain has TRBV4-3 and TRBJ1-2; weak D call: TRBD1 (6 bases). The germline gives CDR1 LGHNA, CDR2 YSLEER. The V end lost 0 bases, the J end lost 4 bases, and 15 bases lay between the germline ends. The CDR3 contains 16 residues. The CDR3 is CASSQERRDRTYGYTF. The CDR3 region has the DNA TGCGCCAGCAGCCAAGAGAGGCGAGACAGGACCTATGGCTACACCTTC.

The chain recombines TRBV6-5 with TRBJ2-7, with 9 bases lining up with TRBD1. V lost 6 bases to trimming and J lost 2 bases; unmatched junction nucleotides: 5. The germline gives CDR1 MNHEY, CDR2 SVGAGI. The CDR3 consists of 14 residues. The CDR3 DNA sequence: TGTGCCAGCAGCGTGGGACAGGGACCCTACGAGCAGTACTTC. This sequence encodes CASSVGQGPYEQYF.

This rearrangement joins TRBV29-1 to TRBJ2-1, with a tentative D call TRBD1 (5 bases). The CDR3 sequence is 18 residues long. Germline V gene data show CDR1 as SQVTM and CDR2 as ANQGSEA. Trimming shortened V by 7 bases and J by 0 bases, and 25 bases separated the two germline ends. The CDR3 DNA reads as TGCAGCGCAACGGTAGGTCAGGGTCCTATGAGCTCCTACAATGAGCAGTTCTTC. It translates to CSATVGQGPMSSYNEQFF.

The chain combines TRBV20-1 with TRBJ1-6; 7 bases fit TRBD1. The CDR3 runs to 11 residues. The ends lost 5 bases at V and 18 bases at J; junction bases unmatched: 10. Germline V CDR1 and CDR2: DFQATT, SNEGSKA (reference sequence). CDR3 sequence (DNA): TGCAGTGCTGCCGGGACAGTAGAACCCCACTTT. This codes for CSAAGTVEPHF.

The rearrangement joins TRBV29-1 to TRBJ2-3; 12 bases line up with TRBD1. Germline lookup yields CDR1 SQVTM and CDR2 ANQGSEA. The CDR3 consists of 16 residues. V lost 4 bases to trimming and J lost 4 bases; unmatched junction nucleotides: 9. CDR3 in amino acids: CSVGVSGTGGADTQYF. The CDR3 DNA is TGCAGCGTTGGGGTGAGCGGGACAGGGGGCGCAGATACGCAGTATTTT.

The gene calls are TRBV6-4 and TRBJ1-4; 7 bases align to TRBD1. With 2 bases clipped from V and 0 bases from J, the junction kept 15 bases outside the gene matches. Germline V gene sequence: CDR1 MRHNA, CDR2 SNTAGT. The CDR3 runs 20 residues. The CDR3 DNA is TGTGCCAGCAGTGACCCTAAGACCGGGACAGAATTTGCAACTAATGAAAAACTGTTTTTT. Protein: CASSDPKTGTEFATNEKLFF.

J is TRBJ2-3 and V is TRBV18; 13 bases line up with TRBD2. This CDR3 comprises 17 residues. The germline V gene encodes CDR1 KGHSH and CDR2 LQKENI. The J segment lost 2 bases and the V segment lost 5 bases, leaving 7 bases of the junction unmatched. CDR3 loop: CASSFGLAGESTDTQYF. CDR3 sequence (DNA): TGTGCCAGCTCATTCGGACTAGCGGGGGAGTCCACAGATACGCAGTATTTT.

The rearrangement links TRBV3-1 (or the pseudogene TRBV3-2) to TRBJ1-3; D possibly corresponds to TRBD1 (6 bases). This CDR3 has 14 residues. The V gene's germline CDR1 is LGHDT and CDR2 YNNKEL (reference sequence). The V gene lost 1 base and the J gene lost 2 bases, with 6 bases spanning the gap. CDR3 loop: CASSQAGAGNTIYF. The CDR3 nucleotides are TGTGCCAGCAGCCAAGCAGGGGCTGGAAACACCATATATTTT.

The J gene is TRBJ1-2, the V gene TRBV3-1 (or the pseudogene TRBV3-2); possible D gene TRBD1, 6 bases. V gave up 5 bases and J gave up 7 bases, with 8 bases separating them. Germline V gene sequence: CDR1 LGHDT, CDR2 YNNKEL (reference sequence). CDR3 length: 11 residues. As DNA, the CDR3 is TGTGCCAGCAGCTACAGGGCTGGCTACACCTTC. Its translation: CASSYRAGYTF.

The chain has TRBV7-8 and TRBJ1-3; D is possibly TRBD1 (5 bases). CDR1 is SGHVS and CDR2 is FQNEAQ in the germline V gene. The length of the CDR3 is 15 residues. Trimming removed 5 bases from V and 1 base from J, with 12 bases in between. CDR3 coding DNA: TGTGCCAGCAGCGTAGGGGCCCTATCTGGAAACACCATATATTTT. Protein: CASSVGALSGNTIYF.

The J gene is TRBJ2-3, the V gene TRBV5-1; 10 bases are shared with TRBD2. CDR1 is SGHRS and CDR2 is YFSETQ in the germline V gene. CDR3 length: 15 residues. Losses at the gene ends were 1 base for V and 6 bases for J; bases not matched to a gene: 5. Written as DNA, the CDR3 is TGCGCCAGCAGCTTGTCCGGGACTAGCGAGGATACGCAGTATTTT. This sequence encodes CASSLSGTSEDTQYF. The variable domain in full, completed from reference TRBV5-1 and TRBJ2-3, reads KAGVTQTPRYLIKTRGQQVTLSCSPISGHRSVSWYQQTPGQGLQFLFEYFSETQRNKGNFPGRFSGRQFSNSRSEMNVSTLELGDSALYLCASSLSGTSEDTQYFGPGTRLTVL.

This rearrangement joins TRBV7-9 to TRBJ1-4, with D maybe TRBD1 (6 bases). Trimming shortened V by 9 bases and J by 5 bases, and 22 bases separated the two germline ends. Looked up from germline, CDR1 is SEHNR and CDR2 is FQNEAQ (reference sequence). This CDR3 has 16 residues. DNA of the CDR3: TGTGCCAGTAGCGGGGGCTCAGCCGCCCTAAATGAAAAACTGTTTTTT. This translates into CASSGGSAALNEKLFF. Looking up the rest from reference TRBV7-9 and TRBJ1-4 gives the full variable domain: DTGVSQNPRHKITKRGQNVTFRCDPISEHNRLYWYRQTLGQGPEFLTYFQNEAQLEKSRLLSDRFSAERPKGSFSTLEIQRTEQGDSAMYLCASSGGSAALNEKLFFGSGTQLSVL.

The CDR3 DNA reads TGTGCCAGCAGTAAGGGACAGAAAGGCCAAGAGACCCAGTACTTC. This encodes CASSKGQKGQETQYF. J is TRBJ2-5 and V is TRBV2, with TRBD1 identical over 7 bases. The CDR3 extends over 15 amino acids. V lost 5 bases, J lost 1 base, and 7 bases stayed unmatched. Germline V gives CDR1 SNHLY, CDR2 FYNNEI.

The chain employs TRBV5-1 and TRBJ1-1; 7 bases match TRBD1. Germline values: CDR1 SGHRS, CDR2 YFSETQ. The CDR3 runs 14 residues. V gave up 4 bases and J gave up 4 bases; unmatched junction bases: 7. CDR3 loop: CASSPQGGGTEAFF. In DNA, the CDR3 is TGCGCCAGCAGCCCCCAGGGGGGAGGCACTGAAGCTTTCTTT.

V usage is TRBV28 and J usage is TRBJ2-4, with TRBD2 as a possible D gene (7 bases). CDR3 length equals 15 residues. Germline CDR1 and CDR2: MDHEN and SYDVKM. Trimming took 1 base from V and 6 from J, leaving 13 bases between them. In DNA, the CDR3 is TGTGCCAGCAGTTTATCCGGGGGGCTGTCAAACATTCAGTACTTC. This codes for CASSLSGGLSNIQYF.

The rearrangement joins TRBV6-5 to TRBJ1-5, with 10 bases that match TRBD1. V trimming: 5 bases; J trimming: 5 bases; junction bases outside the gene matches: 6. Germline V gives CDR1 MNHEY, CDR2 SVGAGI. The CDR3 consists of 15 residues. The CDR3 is CASSPGTGEDQPQHF. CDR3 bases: TGTGCCAGCAGTCCCGGGACAGGGGAAGATCAGCCCCAGCATTTT.

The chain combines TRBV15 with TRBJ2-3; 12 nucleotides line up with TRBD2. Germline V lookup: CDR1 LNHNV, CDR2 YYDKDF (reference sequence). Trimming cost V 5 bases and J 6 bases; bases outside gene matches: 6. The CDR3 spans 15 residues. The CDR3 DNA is TGTGCCACCAGCCCTCTAGCGGGGGGGCGGGATACGCAGTATTTT. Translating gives CATSPLAGGRDTQYF.